A selection of T cell receptor beta chains follows, all from one sample in a study of T cell repertoires in cytomegalovirus infection. The antigens of these receptors remain unknown. TCRdb re-derived calls from the reads in MiXCR, one entry per CDR3 protein. The sample holds roughly 990,000 distinct CDR3 sequences, around a third seen once. Sample: cultured CD8+ T cells from PBMCs, taken from culture after CMV antigen stimulation. The source is a human donor in good health (CMV status not recorded). Some clones in this sample may be carry-over from other donors' samples. The CDR3 runs from the conserved cysteine through the conserved F or W. A D gene is named only where the DNA matches it firmly. The listing skips clone size in some rows; elsewhere it reads once, few, many or a size class.

J: TRBJ1-3; V: TRBV27; D: NA; size: NA; DNA: TGTGCCAGCAGGGATAGTCCCACTGGAAACACCATATATTTT; CDR3: CASRDSPTGNTIYF
J: TRBJ1-1; V: TRBV28; D: NA; size: NA; DNA: TGTGCCAGCAGTTTTGGGAGCCGATCAGGGGAAACTGAAGCTTTCTTT; CDR3: CASSFGSRSGETEAFF
J: TRBJ2-1; V: TRBV2; D: TRBD1; size: few; DNA: TGTGCCATCCTCCGCTTGACAGGGAGCTCCTACAATGAGCAGTTCTTC; CDR3: CAILRLTGSSYNEQFF
J: TRBJ2-1; V: TRBV6-6; D: NA; size: NA; DNA: TGTGCCAGCAGTTACCTCGCATCTGAGCAGTTCTTC; CDR3: CASSYLASEQFF
J: TRBJ2-2; V: TRBV28; D: TRBD1; size: NA; DNA: TGTGCCAGCAGTTTTATAGGGGGAGACAGGGGTGGCACCGGGGAGCTGTTTTTT; CDR3: CASSFIGGDRGGTGELFF
J: TRBJ1-1; V: TRBV7-9; D: NA; size: few; DNA: TGTGCCAGCAGACTTAATGCTGAAGCTTTCTTT; CDR3: CASRLNAEAFF
J: TRBJ2-1; V: TRBV29-1; D: TRBD1; size: NA; DNA: TGCAGCGCCCCGGGACAGTCTCGTCTCAATGAGCAGTTCTTC; CDR3: CSAPGQSRLNEQFF
J: TRBJ2-1; V: TRBV19; D: NA; size: NA; DNA: TGTGCCAGTAGTATATGGGCTGGCTCCTACAATGAGCAGTTCTTC; CDR3: CASSIWAGSYNEQFF
J: TRBJ2-3; V: TRBV10-3; D: NA; size: NA; DNA: TGTGCCATCAGTGAACCATCTGCGGATACGCAGTATTTT; CDR3: CAISEPSADTQYF
J: TRBJ2-3; V: TRBV7-2; D: NA; size: many; DNA: TGTGCCGACAGAGGGGAGGGCACAGATACGCAGTATTTT; CDR3: CADRGEGTDTQYF
J: TRBJ1-3; V: TRBV2; D: TRBD1; size: NA; DNA: TGTGCCAGCAGTCGAGATACAGGGGCTGGAAACACCATATATTTT; CDR3: CASSRDTGAGNTIYF
J: TRBJ1-2; V: TRBV7-2; D: NA; size: many; DNA: TGTGCCAGCAGCTTAGAAAGGGCCAGGTCAACTTATGGCTACACCTTC; CDR3: CASSLERARSTYGYTF
J: TRBJ2-5; V: TRBV7-4; D: NA; size: NA; DNA: TGTGCCAGCAGCCGCCTTGGGGCGGGTCAAGAGACCCAGTACTTC; CDR3: CASSRLGAGQETQYF
J: TRBJ1-3; V: TRBV12-3/TRBV12-4; D: NA; size: NA; DNA: TGTGCCAGCATCGCCTCTGGAAACACCATATATTTT; CDR3: CASIASGNTIYF
J: TRBJ1-4; V: TRBV12-5; D: NA; size: NA; DNA: TGTGCTAGTGGTTTGAATAGGGCCTGGGATGAAAAACTGTTTTTT; CDR3: CASGLNRAWDEKLFF
J: TRBJ2-5; V: TRBV6-5; D: NA; size: few; DNA: TGTGCCAGCAGTGGAACAGGGGGGGCAGGGGAGACCCAGTACTTC; CDR3: CASSGTGGAGETQYF
J: TRBJ2-3; V: TRBV7-9; D: NA; size: NA; DNA: TGTGCCAGCAGCTTAGTGGCGCAGAAAGCAGATACGCAGTATTTT; CDR3: CASSLVAQKADTQYF
J: TRBJ1-2; V: TRBV12-3/TRBV12-4; D: NA; size: NA; DNA: TGTGCCAGCAGTTTTCCAGCGAAAGCTAACTATGGCAACACCTTC; CDR3: CASSFPAKANYGNTF
J: TRBJ1-2; V: TRBV9; D: NA; size: NA; DNA: TGTGCCAGCAGCCCCCCCCCCGGGGCGTCCTATGGCTACACCTTC; CDR3: CASSPPPGASYGYTF
J: TRBJ2-7; V: TRBV15; D: NA; size: NA; DNA: TGTGCCACCAGCAGAGATCTTGGATACAGCGGCGAGCAGTACTTC; CDR3: CATSRDLGYSGEQYF
J: TRBJ1-5; V: TRBV28; D: NA; size: few; DNA: TGTGCCAGCACCGGGGGATGGAATCAGCCCCAGCATTTT; CDR3: CASTGGWNQPQHF
J: TRBJ2-1; V: TRBV6-6; D: NA; size: many; DNA: TGTGCCAGCAGTTACTATATCTTCGATGAGCAGTTCTTC; CDR3: CASSYYIFDEQFF
J: TRBJ2-1; V: TRBV13; D: TRBD2; size: once; DNA: TGTGCAAGCACCATCCCGGGGAGCGGGGCCACCTACAATGAGCAGTTCTTC; CDR3: CASTIPGSGATYNEQFF
J: TRBJ2-3; V: TRBV6-5; D: NA; size: NA; DNA: TGTGCCAGCGGCGGAGAAACAGATACGCAGTATTTT; CDR3: CASGGETDTQYF
J: TRBJ1-6; V: TRBV7-8; D: TRBD1; size: NA; DNA: TGTGCCAGCAGCCCGACAGGGGGACATTCACCCCTCCACTTT; CDR3: CASSPTGGHSPLHF
J: TRBJ2-5; V: TRBV7-3; D: TRBD1; size: few; DNA: TGTGCCAGCAGCGGCGCAGGGGGCGCGGGGGAGACCCAGTACTTC; CDR3: CASSGAGGAGETQYF
J: TRBJ2-5; V: TRBV24-1; D: TRBD2; size: once; DNA: TGTGCCACCAGTTTGGCAGGGAGGGAAGAGACCCAGTACTTC; CDR3: CATSLAGREETQYF
J: TRBJ2-1; V: TRBV5-1; D: TRBD2; size: NA; DNA: TGCGCCAGCAGCTTGATATGGCCGACCGGGACTAGCGGAGATCAGCAGTTCTTC; CDR3: CASSLIWPTGTSGDQQFF
J: TRBJ1-4; V: TRBV12-3/TRBV12-4; D: NA; size: NA; DNA: TGTGCCAGCAGTTTAATTGGCGGCCAGGGGAGTGAAAAACTGTTTTTT; CDR3: CASSLIGGQGSEKLFF
J: TRBJ1-1; V: TRBV19; D: NA; size: few; DNA: TGTGCCAGTAGTATAGGCAGATTCAACACTGAAGCTTTCTTT; CDR3: CASSIGRFNTEAFF
J: TRBJ2-3; V: TRBV12-3/TRBV12-4; D: TRBD2; size: few; DNA: TGTGCCAGCAGTTTCTCGGGGGGATACGAAATAGATACGCAGTATTTT; CDR3: CASSFSGGYEIDTQYF
J: TRBJ1-2; V: TRBV24-1; D: NA; size: NA; DNA: TGTGCCACCAGTGATTTCGGACAGAGCTATGGCTACACCTTC; CDR3: CATSDFGQSYGYTF
J: TRBJ1-4; V: TRBV6-1; D: TRBD1; size: NA; DNA: TGTGCCAGCAGTGAATCGAAGGACAGGGACAAACTGTTTTTT; CDR3: CASSESKDRDKLFF
J: TRBJ2-1; V: TRBV27; D: NA; size: NA; DNA: TGTGCCAGCAGTTGGTACGGAAACAATGAGCAGTTCTTC; CDR3: CASSWYGNNEQFF
J: TRBJ1-3; V: TRBV11-2; D: NA; size: few; DNA: TGTGCCAGCAGCTTAGTTTCCCCGGGTTACCCTGGAAACACCATATATTTT; CDR3: CASSLVSPGYPGNTIYF
J: TRBJ2-2; V: TRBV27; D: TRBD2; size: NA; DNA: TGTGCCAACAGTTCTTCAGCGGGGGCCGTCACCGGGGAGCTGTTTTTT; CDR3: CANSSSAGAVTGELFF
J: TRBJ1-1; V: TRBV19; D: NA; size: NA; DNA: TGTGCCAGTAGTACGACAGAGAACACTGAAGCTTTCTTT; CDR3: CASSTTENTEAFF
J: TRBJ1-5; V: TRBV6-5; D: NA; size: many; DNA: TGTGCCAGCAGTCCCGGGACATCATACAATCAGCCCCAGCATTTT; CDR3: CASSPGTSYNQPQHF
J: TRBJ2-7; V: TRBV7-2; D: TRBD1; size: many; DNA: TGTGCCAGCAGCTTAGTTTACAGGGGGGTCTCATACGAGCAGTACTTC; CDR3: CASSLVYRGVSYEQYF
J: TRBJ1-1; V: TRBV5-4; D: NA; size: NA; DNA: TGTGCCAGCAGGCTCCCTAGCGGCACTGAAGCTTTCTTT; CDR3: CASRLPSGTEAFF
J: TRBJ1-3; V: TRBV6-5; D: NA; size: NA; DNA: TGTGCCAGCAGCGGGGGGGGGAGATTCTCTGGAAACACCATATATTTT; CDR3: CASSGGGRFSGNTIYF
J: TRBJ2-1; V: TRBV19; D: NA; size: few; DNA: TGTGCCAGTAGTGGGGGGTTTATCGATGAGCAGTTCTTC; CDR3: CASSGGFIDEQFF
J: TRBJ1-1; V: TRBV6-2/TRBV6-3; D: NA; size: NA; DNA: TGTGCCAGCAGTTACTCGCGCAGGGCTAGGGTGAACACTGAAGCTTTCTTT; CDR3: CASSYSRRARVNTEAFF
J: TRBJ2-3; V: TRBV2; D: NA; size: few; DNA: TGTGCCAGCCCTAGCGCAGATACGCAGTATTTT; CDR3: CASPSADTQYF
J: TRBJ2-7; V: TRBV10-3; D: NA; size: many; DNA: TGTGCCATCCTTACAGAGAATTACGAGCAGTACTTC; CDR3: CAILTENYEQYF
J: TRBJ1-2; V: TRBV27; D: NA; size: NA; DNA: TGTGCCAGCAGTAAGAGCCCTATTAACTATGGCTACACCTTC; CDR3: CASSKSPINYGYTF
J: TRBJ1-4; V: TRBV7-9; D: NA; size: NA; DNA: TGTGCCAGCAGCTCTCGAAATCCTACAGCCGGTCGTGAAAAACTGTTTTTT; CDR3: CASSSRNPTAGREKLFF
J: TRBJ2-3; V: TRBV7-2; D: TRBD2; size: many; DNA: TGTGCCAGCAGCCGGACTAGCGGGGAAGATACGCAGTATTTT; CDR3: CASSRTSGEDTQYF
J: TRBJ1-1; V: TRBV9; D: NA; size: NA; DNA: TGTGCCAGCAGCGTAGAGAGGCGAACGGGTGTCGCTGAAGCTTTCTTT; CDR3: CASSVERRTGVAEAFF
J: TRBJ2-3; V: TRBV6-1; D: NA; size: NA; DNA: TGTGCCAGCAGTGAAGAGGACTATTCAGATACGCAGTATTTT; CDR3: CASSEEDYSDTQYF
J: TRBJ1-1; V: TRBV20-1; D: NA; size: NA; DNA: TGCAGTGCTAGAGTAGTAGTCCGGACTACCTACACTGAAGCTTTCTTT; CDR3: CSARVVVRTTYTEAFF
J: TRBJ2-7; V: TRBV6-1; D: NA; size: NA; DNA: TGTGCCAGCAGTGAAAAGCTACAGTCCTCCTACGAGCAGTACTTC; CDR3: CASSEKLQSSYEQYF
J: TRBJ2-2; V: TRBV28; D: NA; size: NA; DNA: TGTGCCAGCAGTTCCCTGGGGGAGCTATACGGGGAGCTGTTTTTT; CDR3: CASSSLGELYGELFF